These 26 T cell receptor beta chains were sequenced from one sample in a study of shared clonotypes between healthy human individuals. Assay used: immunoSEQ multiplex PCR; TCRdb lists only in-frame clones, some missing. The sample consists of approximately 2.5 million clones, roughly 93% of them appearing once. Sequenced: naive CD4+ T cells from PBMCs. As to subset: CD45RA+ positively selected. The receptors here all came from a man between 18 and 35 years old in good health. Some clones in this sample may be carry-over from other donors' samples.

About this clone itself: This CDR3 is also generated by other DNA sequences in the sample. The J gene is TRBJ1-1, the V gene TRBV18; 7 bases align to TRBD1. Germline CDR1 KGHSH, CDR2 LQKENI. V dropped 1 base and J dropped 4; count of bases not matched to a gene: 3. This CDR3 is 14 amino acids long. Here the CDR3 reads CASSPLQGGTEAFF. In DNA, the CDR3 is TGTGCCAGCTCACCACTCCAGGGGGGCACTGAAGCTTTCTTT.

The rearrangement uses TRBV11-3 and TRBJ2-6, with TRBD1 matching 8 bases. J lost 2 bases, V lost 5 bases, and 2 bases had no gene match. CDR3 length: 15 residues. Germline V gene sequence: CDR1 SGHNT, CDR2 YENEEA. CDR3: CASSPGGAGANVLTF. DNA for the CDR3: TGTGCCAGCAGCCCAGGGGGCGCTGGGGCCAACGTCCTGACTTTC.

Comments on this clone: Other DNA sequences in this sample translate to the same CDR3. The V gene is TRBV28, the J gene TRBJ2-2; 9 bases are a match to TRBD1. The ends lost 6 bases at V and 4 bases at J; junction bases unmatched: 6. CDR3 length: 15 amino acids. Germline CDR1 reads MDHEN; CDR2 reads SYDVKM. The CDR3, as DNA: TGTGCCAGCAGCTTGGGACAGGGTTCCACCGGGGAGCTGTTTTTT. Amino acids: CASSLGQGSTGELFF.

The chain joins TRBV28 to TRBJ1-6; tentative D call: TRBD1 (6 bases). In germline, CDR1 is MDHEN, CDR2 SYDVKM. Trimming pared 7 bases from V and 2 bases from J, leaving 18 bases between. CDR3 length: 17 residues. CDR3: CASNFIGGQTYNSPLHF. The DNA of the CDR3 is TGTGCCAGCAATTTTATCGGGGGACAAACCTATAATTCACCCCTCCACTTT.

The V and J genes are TRBV6-6 and TRBJ1-2, with D possibly TRBD1 on 6 matching bases. This CDR3 spans 15 amino acids. Germline CDR1 is MNHNY and CDR2 is SVGAGI (reference sequence). Trimming cost V 4 bases and J 0 bases, with 12 bases left between them. In DNA, the CDR3 is TGTGCCAGCAGTTCACAGGGAGGGCCTAACTATGGCTACACCTTC. It specifies CASSSQGGPNYGYTF.

This clone appeared a single time. This sequence joins TRBV6-1 and TRBJ2-1, with 8 bases fitting TRBD1. The CDR3 contains 13 residues. Germline CDR1 and CDR2: MNHNS and SASEGT. The V segment lost 6 bases and the J segment 4 bases; nucleotides outside the gene matches: 2. CDR3: CASSRDRYNEQFF. The CDR3 coding sequence is TGTGCCAGCAGCCGGGACAGGTACAATGAGCAGTTCTTC.

The CDR3 DNA follows: TGTGCCAGCAGTTTCGCGGGACACCTAAAGGGAGCTGGAAACACCATATATTTT. Its translation: CASSFAGHLKGAGNTIYF. The rearrangement joins TRBV28 to TRBJ1-3, with TRBD1 as a possible D gene (6 bases). The length of the CDR3 is 18 residues. Germline V lookup: CDR1 MDHEN, CDR2 SYDVKM. Trimming left V 3 bases short and J 2 bases short, with 20 bases between. The complete variable domain, with remaining parts taken from reference TRBV28 and TRBJ1-3, reads DVKVTQSSRYLVKRTGEKVFLECVQDMDHENMFWYRQDPGLGLRLIYFSYDVKMKEKGDIPEGYSVSREKKERFSLILESASTNQTSMYLCASSFAGHLKGAGNTIYFGEGSWLTVV.

V and J are TRBV7-9 and TRBJ2-2, with D unresolved. With 5 bases removed from V and 4 bases from J, the gap between germline ends came to 11 bases. Germline-derived CDR1 and CDR2 are SEHNR and FQNEAQ (reference sequence). This CDR3 has 14 residues. The CDR3 here is CASSPRALTGELFF. CDR3 coding DNA: TGTGCCAGCAGCCCCCGGGCCCTCACCGGGGAGCTGTTTTTT.

This clone was seen once. The chain carries TRBV4-1 and TRBJ2-3, with 8 bases lining up with TRBD2. The CDR3 extends over 17 amino acids. In germline, CDR1 is MGHRA, CDR2 YSYEKL. V trimming: 1 base; J trimming: 1 base; junction bases outside the gene matches: 7. The CDR3 protein is CASSQVGREAGTDTQYF. In DNA, the CDR3 is TGCGCCAGCAGCCAAGTCGGGCGGGAGGCCGGCACAGATACGCAGTATTTT.

The chain uses TRBV29-1 and TRBJ2-1; D is unclear. V gave up 5 bases and J gave up 0 bases, with 11 bases separating them. The CDR3 spans 14 residues. CDR1 is SQVTM and CDR2 is ANQGSEA in the germline V gene. CDR3 nucleotides: TGCAGCGTTCTAACGGGCTACTCCTACAATGAGCAGTTCTTC. Translating gives CSVLTGYSYNEQFF.

This chain joins TRBV7-2 and TRBJ1-5, with TRBD1 matching 7 bases. CDR1 and CDR2 (germline): SGHTA, FQGNSA. This CDR3 comprises 16 residues. The trim removed 5 bases at V and 6 bases at J, leaving 13 bases unmatched. CDR3 sequence (DNA): TGTGCCAGCAGCCCAGGGACAGCGATCAGTTTTCAGCCCCAGCATTTT. This gives the protein CASSPGTAISFQPQHF.

The chain joins TRBV5-1 to TRBJ1-2; D gene ambiguous. Trimming pared 8 bases from V and 3 bases from J, leaving 20 bases between. Looked up from germline, CDR1 is SGHRS and CDR2 is YFSETQ. The CDR3 is 15 residues long. CDR3 loop: CARNNEDPGDYGYTF. CDR3 in DNA: TGCGCCAGAAACAATGAGGACCCGGGCGACTATGGCTACACCTTC.

The chain joins TRBV4-3 to TRBJ2-1; 8 bases map to TRBD1. This CDR3 contains 16 residues. Losses at the gene ends were 4 bases for V and 4 bases for J; bases not matched to a gene: 9. The germline gives CDR1 LGHNA, CDR2 YSLEER. CDR3 residues: CASSRGQGGRYNEQFF. The CDR3 bases are TGCGCCAGCAGCCGAGGACAGGGCGGGCGTTACAATGAGCAGTTCTTC.

This chain connects TRBV25-1 to TRBJ1-1; possibly TRBD1 for D (6 bases). The ends were cut back, 8 bases at V and 4 bases at J, with 20 bases in the middle. Germline V gives CDR1 MGHDK, CDR2 SYGVNS. The CDR3 length is 15 residues. CDR3 nucleotide sequence: TGTGCCAGCCGGGAGGGGGGGGCAGTGAGCACTGAAGCTTTCTTT. Its protein is CASREGGAVSTEAFF.

The rearrangement joins TRBV18 to TRBJ2-7, with D possibly TRBD1 on 6 matching bases. Germline V gene sequence: CDR1 KGHSH, CDR2 LQKENI. The CDR3 is 15 residues long. Trimming took off 0 bases at V and 2 bases at J, with 11 bases between the two ends. CDR3 bases: TGTGCCAGCTCACCACCCTACAGGGAAACCTACGAGCAGTACTTC. It is translated as CASSPPYRETYEQYF. The full variable domain, with the rest looked up from reference TRBV18 and TRBJ2-7, is NAGVMQNPRHLVRRRGQEARLRCSPMKGHSHVYWYRQLPEEGLKFMVYLQKENIIDESGMPKERFSAEFPKEGPSILRIQQVVRGDSAAYFCASSPPYRETYEQYFGPGTRLTVT.

This clone came up a few times. The V and J genes are TRBV6-1 and TRBJ1-2, with no clear D. In germline, CDR1 is MNHNS, CDR2 SASEGT. This CDR3 has 13 residues. Trimming shortened V by 7 bases and J by 5 bases, and 14 bases separated the two germline ends. CDR3 in amino acids: CASTHRTDYGYTF. The DNA for the CDR3 is TGTGCCAGCACCCACCGGACTGATTATGGCTACACCTTC.

The DNA of the CDR3 is TGTGCCAGCAGTCGGAGCTGGGAGACAGGAGCCTACGAGCAGTACTTC. Protein sequence: CASSRSWETGAYEQYF. The genes are TRBV27 and TRBJ2-7, with D perhaps matching TRBD1 (6 bases). Trimming took 5 bases from V and 2 from J, leaving 19 bases between them. CDR3 length equals 16 residues. Germline-derived CDR1 and CDR2 are MNHEY and SMNVEV (reference sequence).

The chain carries TRBV6-5 and TRBJ2-7; no reliable D call. CDR3 length equals 14 residues. The V end lost 5 bases, the J end lost 1 base, and 12 bases lay between the germline ends. The germline V gene encodes CDR1 MNHEY and CDR2 SVGAGI. The CDR3 nucleotides are TGTGCCAGCAGTCGGCCTACCCGATCCTACGAGCAGTACTTC. Its translation is CASSRPTRSYEQYF.

The rearrangement links TRBV6-1 to TRBJ2-1; D remains unclear. V lost 8 bases to trimming and J lost 4 bases, with 18 bases between them. This CDR3 has 15 amino acids. The V gene's germline CDR1 is MNHNS and CDR2 SASEGT. CDR3 protein: CASVWASVTYNEQFF. DNA of the CDR3: TGTGCCAGCGTGTGGGCTTCCGTAACTTACAATGAGCAGTTCTTC.

The genes are TRBV7-9 and TRBJ1-2, with TRBD1 matching 7 bases. The CDR3 length is 15 residues. Trimming cost V 1 base and J 8 bases; bases outside gene matches: 10. Germline V gives CDR1 SEHNR, CDR2 FQNEAQ (reference sequence). Here the CDR3 reads CASSLGDSFFVGYTF. Here the CDR3 DNA reads TGTGCCAGCAGCTTAGGGGACAGTTTCTTTGTCGGCTACACCTTC.

V usage is TRBV5-1 and J usage is TRBJ2-1; D might be TRBD2 (6 bases). Per germline, CDR1 SGHRS and CDR2 YFSETQ. V lost 4 bases to trimming and J lost 2 bases, with 13 bases between them. CDR3 length equals 15 residues. The CDR3: CASSLASTTYNEQFF. CDR3 nucleotides: TGCGCCAGCAGCCTAGCGAGCACCACCTACAATGAGCAGTTCTTC.

The chain joins TRBV27 to TRBJ2-3; tentative D call: TRBD2 (5 bases). Germline V gene sequence: CDR1 MNHEY, CDR2 SMNVEV (reference sequence). This CDR3 has 17 residues. The V gene lost 2 bases and the J gene lost 3 bases, with 18 bases spanning the gap. The CDR3 loop is CASSLRDSGRRTDTQYF. In nucleotides, the CDR3 is TGTGCCAGCAGTTTACGGGATAGTGGAAGACGGACAGATACGCAGTATTTT.

Concerning this clone itself: This sample also contains other DNA sequences that code for the same CDR3. The chain uses TRBV18 and TRBJ1-5, with D possibly TRBD1 on 6 matching bases. Germline V lookup: CDR1 KGHSH, CDR2 LQKENI. V was trimmed by 6 bases and J by 3 bases, leaving 9 bases between them. The CDR3 is made up of 13 amino acids. Here the CDR3 DNA reads TGTGCCAGCTCTCGACAGGACAATCAGCCCCAGCATTTT. Protein: CASSRQDNQPQHF. Complete variable domain (other parts from reference TRBV18 and TRBJ1-5): NAGVMQNPRHLVRRRGQEARLRCSPMKGHSHVYWYRQLPEEGLKFMVYLQKENIIDESGMPKERFSAEFPKEGPSILRIQQVVRGDSAAYFCASSRQDNQPQHFGDGTRLSIL.

V is TRBV11-2 and J is TRBJ2-5, with 7 nucleotides matching TRBD1. The CDR3 is 15 amino acids. Germline CDR1 and CDR2: SGHAT and FQNNGV. Trimming took 1 base from V and 1 from J; bases not matched to a gene: 3. As DNA, the CDR3 is TGTGCCAGCAGCTTAGGAGGGACAGCCCAAGAGACCCAGTACTTC. Amino acid sequence: CASSLGGTAQETQYF.

V gene TRBV5-6 combines with J gene TRBJ2-7; D call uncertain. With 1 base removed from V and 2 bases from J, the gap between germline ends came to 7 bases. Per germline, CDR1 SGHDT and CDR2 YYEEEE. The CDR3 is made up of 13 amino acids. The CDR3 sequence: CASSLWVAYEQYF. DNA of the CDR3: TGTGCCAGCAGCTTGTGGGTTGCCTACGAGCAGTACTTC.

This clone has only a few counts. Other DNA sequences in this specimen translate into the identical CDR3. J is TRBJ1-1 and V is TRBV28; D possibly corresponds to TRBD1 (5 bases). The CDR3 is 14 residues long. V was clipped by 2 bases and J by 0 bases, with 7 bases between them. The germline gives CDR1 MDHEN, CDR2 SYDVKM. The chain's CDR3 is CASSLRQMNTEAFF. CDR3 nucleotides: TGTGCCAGCAGTTTACGACAGATGAACACTGAAGCTTTCTTT.